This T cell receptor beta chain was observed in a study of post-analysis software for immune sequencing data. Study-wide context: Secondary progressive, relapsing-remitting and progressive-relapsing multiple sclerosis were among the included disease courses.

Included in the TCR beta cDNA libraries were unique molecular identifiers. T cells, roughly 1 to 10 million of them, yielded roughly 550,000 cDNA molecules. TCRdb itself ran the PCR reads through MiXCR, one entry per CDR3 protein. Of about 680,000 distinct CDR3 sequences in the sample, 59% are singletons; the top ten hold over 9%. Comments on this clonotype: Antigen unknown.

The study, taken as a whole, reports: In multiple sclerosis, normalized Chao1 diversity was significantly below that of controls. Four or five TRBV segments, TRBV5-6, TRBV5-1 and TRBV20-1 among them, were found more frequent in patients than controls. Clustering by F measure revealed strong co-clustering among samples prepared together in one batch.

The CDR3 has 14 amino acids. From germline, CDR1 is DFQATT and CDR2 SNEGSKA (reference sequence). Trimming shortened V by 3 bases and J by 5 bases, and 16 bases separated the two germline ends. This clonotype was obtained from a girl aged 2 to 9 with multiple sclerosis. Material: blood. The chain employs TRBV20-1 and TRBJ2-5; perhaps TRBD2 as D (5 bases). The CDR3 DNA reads TGCAGTGCTAGCGCTAGAACTAGTCCGGAGACCCAGTACTTC. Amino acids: CSASARTSPETQYF.